Listed here is a single T cell receptor beta chain. Original processing notes: Using reference gene primer amplification, nucleated cell counts were estimated. Measured with immunoSEQ multiplex PCR; TCRdb has only the in-frame clones, and not every one. V and J calls and clone size are as listed in that table; D and trimming were resolved from the DNA. The sample has about 220,000 clones; 80% to 85% are singletons. Per germline, CDR1 MGHDK and CDR2 SYGVNS. There are 14 residues in the CDR3. Trimming cost V 2 bases and J 7 bases; bases outside gene matches: 4. This sample is part of a study of blood T cell repertoires in COVID-19. About the study: Acute-phase and convalescent COVID-19 samples originated in the United States, Italy and Spain. In each case, the material was cDNA or gDNA derived from T cells, B-cell-depleted T cells, or PBMCs.

Sequencing was performed on peripheral blood. The clonotype originates from a woman aged 60-75 years who had recovered from COVID-19. The chain employs TRBV25-1 and TRBJ1-5, with TRBD1 identical over 8 bases. CDR3 DNA: TGTGCCAGCAGTGAAGGACAGGGAGGACAGCCCCAGCATTTT. Protein: CASSEGQGGQPQHF.